Listed below are T cell receptor beta chains from one sample, sequenced in a study of early T cells in non-severe SARS-CoV-2 infection. TCRdb processed the 5' RACE reads anew with MiXCR; each CDR3 protein has one entry. The table lists just under 65,000 distinct CDR3 sequences, around 10% of them singletons. This specimen consisted of whole blood, obtained at baseline. These receptor sequences come from an adult who was a healthcare worker with PCR-confirmed SARS-CoV-2 infection or an uninfected control (not recorded which). Each CDR3 is given without its conserved first and last residue. Each record gives: clone size, D gene, V gene, CDR3 protein. A D gene is named only where the DNA matches it firmly. Size tells how often a clone was seen (once, few, many) or the class of an expanded clone, and some rows leave it out.

>NA|NA|TRBV7-6
ASSQIDTDYGYT
>NA|NA|TRBV5-1
ASSIELPPAGELF
>few|NA|TRBV12-3/TRBV12-4
ASSLAHLSRGDRH
>NA|NA|TRBV12-3/TRBV12-4
ASRPSGSQTEAF
>many|TRBD1|TRBV6-6
ASIITGGVNYGYT
>many|NA|TRBV18
ASSRSEGLHGEKLF
>NA|TRBD2|TRBV20-1
SAAGLAGALGYEQY
>few|NA|TRBV11-2
ASSPGWRLADTQY
>many|NA|TRBV12-3/TRBV12-4
ASSLSPRAGELF
>NA|NA|TRBV9
ASSAWDGSYNEQF
>NA|NA|TRBV7-6
ASSPPAGFYT
>few|TRBD1|TRBV7-8
ASSRDRNYEQY
>few|NA|TRBV19
ASTDLTVLGGYT
>NA|NA|TRBV12-3/TRBV12-4
ASSSTVGTEAF
>NA|NA|TRBV7-8
ASSLIGQRNQPQH
>many|NA|TRBV30
ALWKGLHEGYT
>few|NA|TRBV6-2/TRBV6-3
ASINAGGRTEAF
>many|NA|TRBV7-3
ASSKGISDTEAF
>few|NA|TRBV7-2
ASTLSHLGTQY
>few|TRBD1|TRBV10-1
ASSEHRDSTQY
>few|NA|TRBV14
ASSQEAVGVAYEQY
>many|NA|TRBV7-2
ASSLVAGHNQPQH
>few|NA|TRBV25-1
ASSDPTPSPKETQY
>NA|NA|TRBV20-1
SARTAKLFGYT
>few|NA|TRBV11-2
ASSLAGFEQF
>few|TRBD1|TRBV19
ASKLGQGGPEAF
>few|TRBD1|TRBV6-2/TRBV6-3
ASSSGTGQGEAF
>few|NA|TRBV7-2
ASSLLPPNTGELF
>NA|TRBD2|TRBV11-2
ASSFKRGGTDTQY
>many|TRBD2|TRBV4-2
ASSQLLGTSAYEQY
>NA|TRBD2|TRBV30
AWSVRGGKETQY